This T cell receptor beta chain comes out of a study of Ad26.COV2.S vaccination and SARS-CoV-2 variants. This CDR3 is built from 16 residues. The germline CDR1 and CDR2 sequences are SGHRS and YFSETQ. V lost 2 bases, J lost 4 bases, and 6 bases stayed unmatched. TCRdb's table, derived via immunoSEQ multiplex PCR, lists solely in-frame clones and lacks some. Among 500,000 or so clones, roughly 89% were seen once, and the ten largest hold around 13%. Treatment indicated: some 20 received Ad26.COV2.S at low or high dose, single or two shots; roughly five received placebo; per-sample allocation not given. The investigators took samples on day 63 after the first vaccine or placebo injection.

The genes are TRBV5-1 and TRBJ2-2; TRBD2 matches 9 bases. This receptor was identified in a person between 18 and 65 years old who received the Ad26.COV2.S COVID-19 vaccine or a placebo. The sample was peripheral blood, taken in a trial of Ad26.COV2.S vaccine versus placebo. In DNA, the CDR3 is TGCGCCAGCAGCTTTGGACTAGCGCGGTCCACCGGGGAGCTGTTTTTT. Translated, it gives CASSFGLARSTGELFF.